The 24 T cell receptor beta chains in this list originate from one sample, sequenced in a study of early T cells in non-severe SARS-CoV-2 infection. One entry per CDR3 protein, called by TCRdb with MiXCR from the 5' RACE reads. The sample lists tens of thousands of distinct CDR3 sequences; roughly 12% were seen once. Sequencing was performed on whole blood. These receptors all come from an adult who was a healthcare worker with PCR-confirmed SARS-CoV-2 infection or an uninfected control (not recorded which).

The table lists this clonotype with many counts. The chain is built from TRBV6-6 and TRBJ2-1, with no clear D. V shed 6 bases and J shed 7 bases, with 10 bases lying between them. The CDR3 runs 12 residues. Germline CDR1 is MNHNY and CDR2 is SVGAGI (reference sequence). The CDR3 sequence: CASSPNSNEQFF. The CDR3, as DNA: TGTGCCAGCAGCCCAAACAGTAATGAGCAGTTCTTC.

At least ten counts were recorded for this clonotype. This sequence joins TRBV6-5 and TRBJ2-5; no definite D call. Trimming removed 2 bases from V and 5 bases from J, with 6 bases in between. Germline assignment: CDR1 MNHEY and CDR2 SVGAGI. The CDR3 extends over 12 amino acids. The DNA for the CDR3 is TGTGCCAGCAGTTACGGTTTGGAGACCCAGTACTTC. Translated: CASSYGLETQYF.

This clonotype was seen repeatedly, ten times or more. This chain links TRBV11-2 with TRBJ2-3; perhaps TRBD2 as D (7 bases). Germline loops: CDR1 SGHAT, CDR2 FQNNGV. There are 17 residues in the CDR3. Between the trimmed V and J ends, which lost 4 bases and 2 bases, there was a span of 19 bases. CDR3 loop: CASSSPREGGSTDTQYF. The CDR3 nucleotides read TGTGCCAGCAGCTCCCCACGCGAGGGGGGGTCCACAGATACGCAGTATTTT.

This chain links TRBV14 with TRBJ2-1, with 11 positions matching TRBD2. This CDR3 contains 16 residues. The germline gives CDR1 SGHDN, CDR2 FVKESK. Germline trimming cut 0 bases from V and 3 bases from J; bases unmatched to any gene: 1. CDR3 nucleotide sequence: TGTGCCAGCAGCCAAGATGGGACTAGCGGCTACAATGAGCAGTTCTTC. As protein: CASSQDGTSGYNEQFF.

This clonotype was counted between two and nine times. This chain connects TRBV18 to TRBJ2-2; 7 nucleotides agree with TRBD1. Germline V gene lookup returns CDR1 KGHSH and CDR2 LQKENI. This CDR3 spans 15 amino acids. V lost 2 bases and J lost 4; bases outside the gene matches: 4. CDR3 in amino acids: CASSPSTGSTGELFF. The DNA for the CDR3 is TGTGCCAGCTCACCATCGACAGGGAGCACCGGGGAGCTGTTTTTT.

This clonotype was counted at least ten times. The CDR3 here is CASGYEGIVYGYTF. The DNA for the CDR3 is TGTGCCAGCGGATATGAGGGGATAGTCTATGGCTACACCTTC. This chain connects TRBV3-1 to TRBJ1-2; D possibly corresponds to TRBD1 (5 bases). Trimming stripped 8 bases from V and 4 bases from J, with 17 bases between. From germline, CDR1 is LGHDT and CDR2 YNNKEL (reference sequence). The CDR3 runs to 14 residues.

This clonotype is judged large. The chain has TRBV20-1 and TRBJ2-5, with D maybe TRBD2 (5 bases). V lost 3 bases and J lost 5, with 16 bases in between. The CDR3 is made up of 14 amino acids. CDR1 and CDR2 from the germline V gene are DFQATT and SNEGSKA (reference sequence). The CDR3 region has the DNA TGCAGTGCTAGCGGGGTAACCCAATCGGAGACCCAGTACTTC. This translates into CSASGVTQSETQYF.

This clonotype was counted between two and nine times. V and J are TRBV27 and TRBJ1-1; D gene unclear. The germline V gene encodes CDR1 MNHEY and CDR2 SMNVEV (reference sequence). Trimming pared 8 bases from V and 4 bases from J, leaving 14 bases between. The CDR3 spans 13 residues. The CDR3 nucleotides are TGTGCCAGCCTCAGTGATCGTGGCACTGAAGCTTTCTTT. Residues: CASLSDRGTEAFF.

The chain joins TRBV25-1 to TRBJ1-2; D possibly corresponds to TRBD1 (6 bases). This CDR3 is 15 amino acids long. Trimming took 6 bases from V and 10 from J, leaving 24 bases between them. Germline-derived CDR1 and CDR2 are MGHDK and SYGVNS. The CDR3 coding sequence is TGTGCCAGCAGAGGGGGAAACCGGGACGCCAGTTTCTACACCTTC. It encodes CASRGGNRDASFYTF.

The V and J genes are TRBV9 and TRBJ1-2; no clear D. Germline CDR1 reads SGDLS; CDR2 reads YYNGEE. V gave up 3 bases and J gave up 0 bases, with 12 bases separating them. The CDR3 has 15 amino acids. CDR3 residues: CASSERPTANYGYTF. Here the CDR3 DNA reads TGTGCCAGCAGCGAGCGACCTACTGCTAACTATGGCTACACCTTC.

The rearrangement joins TRBV27 to TRBJ2-7; 9 bases fit TRBD1. The V segment lost 5 bases and the J segment 1 base; nucleotides outside the gene matches: 12. CDR1 MNHEY and CDR2 SMNVEV come from the germline V gene (reference sequence). The CDR3 runs 17 residues. In DNA form, the CDR3 reads TGTGCCAGCAGTCGTTATTCAGCCGGGACAGGGTCCTACGAGCAGTACTTC. Residues: CASSRYSAGTGSYEQYF.

This clonotype was seen repeatedly, ten times or more. The rearrangement joins TRBV5-1 to TRBJ2-7; 7 bases match TRBD1. The CDR3 covers 14 residues. The V gene's germline CDR1 is SGHRS and CDR2 YFSETQ. J lost 2 bases, V lost 4 bases, and 6 bases had no gene match. The CDR3: CASSRGQAPYEQYF. In DNA, the CDR3 is TGCGCCAGCAGCCGCGGACAGGCCCCCTACGAGCAGTACTTC.

The rearrangement joins TRBV7-9 to TRBJ2-4; D is unclear. CDR3 length equals 15 residues. CDR1 and CDR2 (germline): SEHNR, FQNEAQ (reference sequence). V lost 5 bases and J lost 0, with 11 bases in between. The CDR3 loop reads CASSDVVGAKNIQYF. The CDR3 coding sequence is TGTGCCAGCAGCGACGTAGTGGGAGCCAAAAACATTCAGTACTTC.

This clonotype showed up just a few times. The chain combines TRBV20-1 with TRBJ2-2; the D is unclear. V lost 5 bases and J lost 0, with 19 bases in between. Germline CDR1 DFQATT, CDR2 SNEGSKA (reference sequence). This CDR3 is built from 17 residues. The CDR3 region is CSAATPGLSPNTGELFF. CDR3 DNA sequence: TGCAGTGCTGCCACCCCGGGCTTGAGCCCGAACACCGGGGAGCTGTTTTTT.

This rearrangement joins TRBV3-1 to TRBJ2-3; D perhaps matches TRBD2 (5 bases). This CDR3 contains 13 residues. Trimming took 4 bases from V and 2 from J, leaving 7 bases between them. Germline CDR1 LGHDT, CDR2 YNNKEL (reference sequence). CDR3 DNA sequence: TGTGCCAGCAGCCCAGACTACACAGATACGCAGTATTTT. This sequence encodes CASSPDYTDTQYF.

This clonotype has a handful of counts. V and J are TRBV7-2 and TRBJ2-1; D call uncertain. CDR1 SGHTA and CDR2 FQGNSA come from the germline V gene. The length of the CDR3 is 15 residues. V was cut by 2 bases and J by 0 bases, with 8 bases left in between. As DNA, the CDR3 is TGTGCCAGCAGCTTAAGTCCGAGCTCCTACAATGAGCAGTTCTTC. This codes for CASSLSPSSYNEQFF.

This clonotype came up many times. The chain recombines TRBV5-1 with TRBJ1-1; 8 bases map to TRBD1. V dropped 3 bases and J dropped 5; count of bases not matched to a gene: 6. The germline V gene encodes CDR1 SGHRS and CDR2 YFSETQ. The CDR3 contains 14 residues. DNA for the CDR3: TGCGCCAGCAGCTGGACAGGGACCTCGACTGAAGCTTTCTTT. Translated: CASSWTGTSTEAFF.

The chain couples TRBV28 to TRBJ2-7; 13 bases line up with TRBD2. The CDR3 is made up of 16 amino acids. V lost 2 bases to trimming and J lost 5 bases; unmatched junction nucleotides: 6. CDR1 is MDHEN, CDR2 SYDVKM, per germline. CDR3 in DNA: TGTGCCAGCAGTTTAATACTAGCGGGAGGGCCTAACGAGCAGTACTTC. Its translation: CASSLILAGGPNEQYF. Together with reference TRBV28 and TRBJ2-7, the CDR3 gives the full variable domain: DVKVTQSSRYLVKRTGEKVFLECVQDMDHENMFWYRQDPGLGLRLIYFSYDVKMKEKGDIPEGYSVSREKKERFSLILESASTNQTSMYLCASSLILAGGPNEQYFGPGTRLTVT.

This clonotype turned up a few times. V gene TRBV30 combines with J gene TRBJ2-3; D uncertain. Germline values: CDR1 GTSNPN, CDR2 SVGIG (reference sequence). Deletions cut 1 base from V and 4 bases from J, with 9 bases between. The CDR3 is 13 amino acids. The DNA of the CDR3 is TGTGCCTGGAGTGGACTCTTCGCAGATACGCAGTATTTT. This encodes CAWSGLFADTQYF.

This clonotype was detected ten times or more. This chain joins TRBV7-2 and TRBJ1-1; 7 bases line up with TRBD1. This CDR3 has 14 amino acids. Germline trimming cut 2 bases from V and 5 bases from J; bases unmatched to any gene: 5. Per germline, CDR1 SGHTA and CDR2 FQGNSA. The CDR3 DNA reads as TGTGCCAGCAGCTTACGACAGGGTGGGACTGAAGCTTTCTTT. Amino acid sequence: CASSLRQGGTEAFF. Looking up the rest from reference TRBV7-2 and TRBJ1-1 gives the full variable domain: GAGVSQSPSNKVTEKGKDVELRCDPISGHTALYWYRQSLGQGLEFLIYFQGNSAPDKSGLPSDRFSAERTGGSVSTLTIQRTQQEDSAVYLCASSLRQGGTEAFFGQGTRLTVV.

The rearrangement uses TRBV6-1 and TRBJ2-7; D uncertain. The CDR3 sequence is 13 residues long. The V gene's germline CDR1 is MNHNS and CDR2 SASEGT. Trimming took off 5 bases at V and 3 bases at J, with 11 bases between the two ends. The CDR3: CASSQNSNYEQYF. CDR3 nucleotide sequence: TGTGCCAGCAGTCAAAATAGTAACTACGAGCAGTACTTC.

The chain employs TRBV5-4 and TRBJ2-3; a weak D match, TRBD2 (6 bases). V gave up 4 bases and J gave up 4 bases, with 13 bases separating them. CDR1 SGHNT and CDR2 YYREEE come from the germline V gene (reference sequence). CDR3 length: 14 residues. Written as DNA, the CDR3 is TGTGCCAGCAGCCCAGGGTGGGGGGCAGATACGCAGTATTTT. Translating it yields CASSPGWGADTQYF.

This clonotype has a count of ten or more. The chain uses TRBV7-2 and TRBJ2-7; either TRBD1 or TRBD2 may fit D (5 bases each). Between the trimmed V and J ends, which lost 5 bases and 3 bases, there was a span of 17 bases. CDR1 SGHTA and CDR2 FQGNSA come from the germline V gene. There are 15 residues in the CDR3. The CDR3 sequence: CASSIGTSDVYEQYF. DNA of the CDR3: TGTGCCAGCAGCATAGGGACCTCAGACGTCTACGAGCAGTACTTC.

This clonotype has at least ten counts. The chain links TRBV2 to TRBJ2-1; D possibly corresponds to TRBD1 (5 bases). From germline, CDR1 is SNHLY and CDR2 FYNNEI. The V end lost 5 bases, the J end lost 6 bases, and 11 bases lay between the germline ends. This CDR3 spans 13 amino acids. This CDR3 is CASSPQGSNEQFF. For the CDR3, the DNA is TGTGCCAGCAGTCCGCAGGGTAGCAATGAGCAGTTCTTC.